The subject of this entry is one T cell receptor (beta chain). What this receptor recognizes is not known. The input lacks base qualities; no much larger clone sits a single base away. Preparation of the library involved the immunoSEQ multiplex PCR assay. DNA from the CD4+ T cells that had been cultured and isolated underwent TCR beta CDR3 sequencing. The original pipeline was this. Non-productive TCR sequences were removed, reads were trimmed to the CDR3 region, and CDR3s of at least 7 amino acids were retained. The MANAFEST web app was used to pick out antigen-specific clonotypes by comparing their expansion in peptide wells with that in reference cultures. For clones to be considered positive, expansion at FDR<0.05 versus reference and all other wells, an odds ratio above 5, and a frequency above 0.1% in two replicate wells were required. Cross-reactive clonotypes were defined as significantly expanded in SARS-CoV-2 spike wells and in at least one common cold coronavirus spike condition. Using the stringdist R package, CDR3 similarity was measured by Levenshtein distance, and unrooted trees were constructed with ape in R 3.6.1. The table comes from immuneACCESS by way of TCRdb, which keeps in-frame sequences with V and J called. Part of the clones is missing from these tables; in studies checked, under half for an unresolved V gene and the rest for unknown reasons. The D gene and trimming were derived from the DNA, and the V and J assignments and clone size from that table. For this sample the table gives under 70,000 clones, of which 74% were detected only once. The ten top clones hold 2.2% of the sample.

The source of the sample is a study of vaccination effects on CD4 cells after COVID-19 (dated by TCRdb to between 2021 and 2024). Regarding the research as a whole: To identify antigen-specific CD4+ T cell clonotypes by their expansion, the ViraFEST assay first stimulated PBMC with viral peptide pools and then applied TCR sequencing. Post-vaccine samples across the study were collected a median of 72 days after the second dose, with a range of 14 to 241. Roughly 1.9 million PBMC per well were cultured with 8.5 to 10 ug/ml peptides in IMDM containing approximately 4.7% human AB serum, about 9.6 IU/ml IL-2 and gentamicin. SARS-CoV-2 spike-specific CD4+ TCR repertoires from before and after mRNA vaccination were compared in COVID-19 convalescent patients and in infection-naive vaccine recipients. Altogether, around ten COVID-19 convalescent patients and a handful of SARS-CoV-2-naive healthy vaccine recipients made up the full study. Cultures from other donors in the study were sequenced using the Oncomine TCR Beta short-read assay on an Illumina iSeq 100. Summary of the overall study and its limitations: Among healthy vaccine recipients, nearly all vaccine-induced clones were SARS-CoV-2 mono-reactive, and only 1 of 255 was cross-reactive with common cold coronaviruses. Clones induced by infection and clones induced by vaccination both contracted markedly at late timepoints after vaccination, which fits with T cell responses waning over time. The study was limited by a small number of convalescent patients and lacked early post-infection timepoints.

Counted from cysteine to phenylalanine, this CDR3 has 13 amino acids. Here the CDR3 DNA is all that survives: 39 bases in frame from base 1. Trimming removed 4 bases from V and 14 bases from J; the gene matches leave 9 bases unexplained. After around eleven days of culture, CD4+ T cells were isolated with the EasySep CD4+ T cell isolation kit. Each participant got two doses of an mRNA SARS-CoV-2 vaccine, either BNT162b2 or mRNA-1273. Healthy vaccine recipients had no prior SARS-CoV-2 infection, confirmed by negative nucleocapsid antibodies before and after vaccination. Half of the culture medium was replaced with fresh IL-2-containing medium on days 3 and 7. Each peptide stimulation condition was cultured in triplicate wells unless otherwise noted. PBMC were separated from whole blood using Ficoll-Paque Plus gradient centrifugation and were then either cryopreserved at -140C or used fresh. Genomic DNA was extracted from cultured CD4+ T cells with the QIAamp micro DNA kit.

The chain is made from TRBV5-3 and TRBJ2-1; 10 bases in between match TRBD1. TRBV5-3 is sorted into the ORF group, with uncertain function. Material: CD4+ T cells from PBMCs cultured without peptide, obtained after COVID-19 vaccination. The receptor comes from a human donor who received a COVID-19 vaccine. This receptor has the CDR3 CARSRDRGWIKFF. Read as DNA, the sequence is TGTGCCAGAAGCCGGGACAGGGGCTGGATCAAGTTCTTC.